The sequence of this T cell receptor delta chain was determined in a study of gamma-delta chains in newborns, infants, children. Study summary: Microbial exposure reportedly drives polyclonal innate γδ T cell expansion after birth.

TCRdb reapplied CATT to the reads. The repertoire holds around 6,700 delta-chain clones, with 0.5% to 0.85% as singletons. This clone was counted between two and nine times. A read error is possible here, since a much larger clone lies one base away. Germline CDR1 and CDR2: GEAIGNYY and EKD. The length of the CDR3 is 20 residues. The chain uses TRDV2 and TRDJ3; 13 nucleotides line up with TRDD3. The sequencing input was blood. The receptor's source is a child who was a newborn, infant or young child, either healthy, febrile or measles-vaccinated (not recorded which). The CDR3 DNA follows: TGTGCCTGTGACCTTACTGGGGGATACGGGGGATCCTGGGACACCCGACAGGTGTTTTTC. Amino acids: CACDLTGGYGGSWDTRQVFF.